The 3 T cell receptor beta chains reported below all come from one sample, sequenced in a study of monozygotic twins with inflammatory bowel disease. Reanalyzing the 5' RACE reads, TCRdb keeps one entry per CDR3 protein, without DNA. The record lists about 450,000 distinct CDR3 sequences, of which the ten most abundant hold roughly 2.3%. The sample was blood. The receptors come from a human donor with ulcerative colitis or Crohn's disease, or a healthy co-twin of an affected twin (not recorded which).

The V call is TRBV19, the J call TRBJ1-5; TCRdb lists TRBD1, though no DNA is available to test this call. Germline V lookup: CDR1 LNHDA, CDR2 SQIVND (reference sequence). This CDR3 is built from 15 residues. CDR3: CASTRTSYSNQPQHF.

This chain connects TRBV28 to TRBJ1-1. Germline V CDR1 and CDR2: MDHEN, SYDVKM. This CDR3 has 15 amino acids. This CDR3 reads CASSSVGLGNTEAFF.

This chain connects TRBV5-1 to TRBJ2-1; the TCRdb D gene call, TRBD1, has no DNA to confirm it. The CDR3 totals 15 residues. CDR1 is SGHRS and CDR2 is YFSETQ in the germline V gene. CDR3: CASSFPGQEFDEQFF.